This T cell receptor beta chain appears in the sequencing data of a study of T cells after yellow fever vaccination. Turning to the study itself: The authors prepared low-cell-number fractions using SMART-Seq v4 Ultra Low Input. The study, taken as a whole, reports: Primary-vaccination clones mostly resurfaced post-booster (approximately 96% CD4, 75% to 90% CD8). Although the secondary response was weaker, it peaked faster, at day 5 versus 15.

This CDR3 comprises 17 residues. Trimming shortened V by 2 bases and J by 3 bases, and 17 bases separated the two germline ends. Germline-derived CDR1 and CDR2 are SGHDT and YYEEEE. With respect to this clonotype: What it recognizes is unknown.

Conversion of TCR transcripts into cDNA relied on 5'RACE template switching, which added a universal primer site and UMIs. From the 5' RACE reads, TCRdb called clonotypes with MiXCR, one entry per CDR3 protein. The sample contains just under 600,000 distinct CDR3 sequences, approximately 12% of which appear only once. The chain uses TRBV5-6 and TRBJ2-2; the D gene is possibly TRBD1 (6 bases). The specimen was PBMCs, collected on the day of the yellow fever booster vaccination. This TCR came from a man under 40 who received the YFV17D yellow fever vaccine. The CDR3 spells CASSFSPLQGYTGELFF. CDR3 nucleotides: TGTGCCAGCAGCTTCTCTCCGCTCCAGGGGTACACCGGGGAGCTGTTTTTT.